This T cell receptor beta chain was documented in a study of cytomegalovirus exposure and HLA in healthy donors. Study-level information: Unique TCR beta sequences numbering 117 million came from 150 million to 200 million T cells in an earlier analysis. Study-level points and caveats: An analysis was carried out at a later point. It showed that HLA-associated TCR beta chains were more clonally expanded than equally common non-associated chains. Altogether, 160 or so TCR beta chains were recorded as cytomegalovirus-associated.

In the PCR, 60 Vbeta and 13 Jbeta primers were used. The protocol was immunoSEQ multiplex PCR, while the TCRdb copy is restricted to in-frame clones and leaves out a portion. The top ten clones hold around 1.4% of a sample with some 190,000 clones, roughly 83% of them seen once. V lost 2 bases and J 1 base, leaving 7 bases between the germline ends. The CDR3 has 14 residues. Germline CDR1 and CDR2: SGHTS and YDEGEE. Notes on this clone: Its antigen remains unknown.

Source material: PBMCs. The chain uses TRBV5-8 and TRBJ1-5; no firm D call. The TCR comes from a woman aged 50 to 60 in good health and CMV-seronegative. As DNA, the CDR3 is TGTGCCAGCAGCTTCTTGTTAAGCAATCAGCCCCAGCATTTT. It yields the protein CASSFLLSNQPQHF.